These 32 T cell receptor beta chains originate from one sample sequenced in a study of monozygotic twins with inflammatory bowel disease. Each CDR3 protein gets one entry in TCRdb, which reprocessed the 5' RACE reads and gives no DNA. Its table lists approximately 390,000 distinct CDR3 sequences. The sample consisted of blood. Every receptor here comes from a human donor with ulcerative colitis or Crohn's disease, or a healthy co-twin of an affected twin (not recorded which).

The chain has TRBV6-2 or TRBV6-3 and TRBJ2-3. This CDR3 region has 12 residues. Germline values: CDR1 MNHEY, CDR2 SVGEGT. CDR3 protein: CASSPSVEAQYF.

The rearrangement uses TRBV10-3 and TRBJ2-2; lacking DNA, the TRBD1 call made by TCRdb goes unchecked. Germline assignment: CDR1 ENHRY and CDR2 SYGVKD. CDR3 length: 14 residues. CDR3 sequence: CAIRGTGGTGELFF.

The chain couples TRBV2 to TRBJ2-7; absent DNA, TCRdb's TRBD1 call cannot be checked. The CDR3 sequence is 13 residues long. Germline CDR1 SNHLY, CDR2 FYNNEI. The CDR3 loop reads CANSDRVRDEQYF.

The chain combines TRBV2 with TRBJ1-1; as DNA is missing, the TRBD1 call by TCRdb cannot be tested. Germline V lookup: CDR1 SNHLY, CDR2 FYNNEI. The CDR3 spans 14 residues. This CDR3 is CASSPGPTNTEAFF.

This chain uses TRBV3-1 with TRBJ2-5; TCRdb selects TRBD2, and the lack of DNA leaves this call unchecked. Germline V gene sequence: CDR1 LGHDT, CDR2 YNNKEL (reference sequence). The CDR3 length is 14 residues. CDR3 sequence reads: CASSPPGRGETQYF.

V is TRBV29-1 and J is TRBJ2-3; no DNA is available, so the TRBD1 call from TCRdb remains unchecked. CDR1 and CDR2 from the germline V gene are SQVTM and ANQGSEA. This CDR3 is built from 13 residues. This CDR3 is CSVVTGGTDTQYF.

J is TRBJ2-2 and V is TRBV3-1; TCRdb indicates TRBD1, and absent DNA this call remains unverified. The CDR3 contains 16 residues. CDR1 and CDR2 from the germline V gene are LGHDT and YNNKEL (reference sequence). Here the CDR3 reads CASSLTGTANTGELFF.

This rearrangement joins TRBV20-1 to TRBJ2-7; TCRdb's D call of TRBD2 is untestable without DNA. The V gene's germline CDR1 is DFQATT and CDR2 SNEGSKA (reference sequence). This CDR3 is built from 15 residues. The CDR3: CSARSGTSGSHEQYF.

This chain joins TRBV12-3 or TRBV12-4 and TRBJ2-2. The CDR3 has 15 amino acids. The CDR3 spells CASSLTPLNTGELFF.

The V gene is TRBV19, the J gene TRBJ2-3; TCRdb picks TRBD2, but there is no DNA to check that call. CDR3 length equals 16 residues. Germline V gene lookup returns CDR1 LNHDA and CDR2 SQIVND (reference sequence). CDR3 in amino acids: CASSTLGLAGTDTQYF.

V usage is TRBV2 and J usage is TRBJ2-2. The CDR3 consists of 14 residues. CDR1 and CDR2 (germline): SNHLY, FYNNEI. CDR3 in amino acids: CASSGSSNTGELFF. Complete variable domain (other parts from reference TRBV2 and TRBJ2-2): EPEVTQTPSHQVTQMGQEVILRCVPISNHLYFYWYRQILGQKVEFLVSFYNNEISEKSEIFDDQFSVERPDGSNFTLKIRSTKLEDSAMYFCASSGSSNTGELFFGEGSRLTVL.

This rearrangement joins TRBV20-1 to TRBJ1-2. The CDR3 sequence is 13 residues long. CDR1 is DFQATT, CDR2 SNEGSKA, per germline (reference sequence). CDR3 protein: CSASRNNNYGYTF.

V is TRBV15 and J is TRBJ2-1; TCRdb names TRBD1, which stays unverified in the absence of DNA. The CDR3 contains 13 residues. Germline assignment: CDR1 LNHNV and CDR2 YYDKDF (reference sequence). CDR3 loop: CATSRVQGYEQFF.

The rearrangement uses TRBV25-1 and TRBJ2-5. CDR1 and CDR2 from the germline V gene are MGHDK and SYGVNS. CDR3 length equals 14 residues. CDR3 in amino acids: CASSEQGSQETQYF.

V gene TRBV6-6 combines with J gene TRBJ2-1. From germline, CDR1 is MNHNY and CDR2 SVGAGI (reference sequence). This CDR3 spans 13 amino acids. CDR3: CASSYSIGNEQFF.

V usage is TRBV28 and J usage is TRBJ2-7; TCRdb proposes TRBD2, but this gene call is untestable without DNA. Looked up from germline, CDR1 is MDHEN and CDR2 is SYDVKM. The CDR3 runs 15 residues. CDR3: CASLATLAPDYEQYF.

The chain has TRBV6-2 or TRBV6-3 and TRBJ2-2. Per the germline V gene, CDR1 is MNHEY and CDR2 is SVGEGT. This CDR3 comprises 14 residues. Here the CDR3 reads CASSYGLLSGELFF.

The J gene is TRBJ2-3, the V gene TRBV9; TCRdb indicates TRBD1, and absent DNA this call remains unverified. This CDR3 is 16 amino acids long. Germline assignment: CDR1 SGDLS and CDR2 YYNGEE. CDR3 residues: CASSVGDRGLTDTQYF.

CDR3 in amino acids: CASGKGVGGLSTEAFF. The J gene is TRBJ1-1, the V gene TRBV5-1; TCRdb returns TRBD1, unconfirmable since there is no DNA. Germline loops: CDR1 SGHRS, CDR2 YFSETQ. The CDR3 runs to 16 residues.

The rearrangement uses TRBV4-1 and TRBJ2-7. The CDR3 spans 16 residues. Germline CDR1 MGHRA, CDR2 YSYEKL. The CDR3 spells CASSQGGRAHYYEQYF.

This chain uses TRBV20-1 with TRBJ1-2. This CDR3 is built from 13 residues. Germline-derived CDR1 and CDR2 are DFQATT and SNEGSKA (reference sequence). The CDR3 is CSARDKKHYGYTF.

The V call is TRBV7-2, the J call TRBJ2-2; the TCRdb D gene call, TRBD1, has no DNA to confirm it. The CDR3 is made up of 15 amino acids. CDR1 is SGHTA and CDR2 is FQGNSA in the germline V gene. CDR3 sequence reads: CASRRGGANTGELFF.

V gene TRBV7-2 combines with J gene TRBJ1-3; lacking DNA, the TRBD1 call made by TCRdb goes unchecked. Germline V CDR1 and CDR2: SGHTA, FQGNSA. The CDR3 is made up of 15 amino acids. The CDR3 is CASSQSGGTGNTIYF.

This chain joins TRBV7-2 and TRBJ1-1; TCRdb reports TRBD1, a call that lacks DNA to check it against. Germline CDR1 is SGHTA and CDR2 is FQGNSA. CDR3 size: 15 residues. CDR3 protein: CASRMGGAMNTEAFF.

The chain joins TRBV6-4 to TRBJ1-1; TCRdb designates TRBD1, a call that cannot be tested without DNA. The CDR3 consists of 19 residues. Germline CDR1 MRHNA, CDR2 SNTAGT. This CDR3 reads CASPTGGGGDGFGNTEAFF.

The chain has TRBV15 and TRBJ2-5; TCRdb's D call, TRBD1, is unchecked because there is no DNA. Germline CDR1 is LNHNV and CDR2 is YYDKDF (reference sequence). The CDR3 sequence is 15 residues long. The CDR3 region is CATSRYRGQQETQYF.

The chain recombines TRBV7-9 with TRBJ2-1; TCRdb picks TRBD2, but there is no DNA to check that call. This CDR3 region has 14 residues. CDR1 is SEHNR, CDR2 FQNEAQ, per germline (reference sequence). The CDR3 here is CASSSGLLYNEQFF.

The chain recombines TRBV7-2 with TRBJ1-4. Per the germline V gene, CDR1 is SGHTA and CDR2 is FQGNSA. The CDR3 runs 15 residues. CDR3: CASSPVRTYNEKLFF.

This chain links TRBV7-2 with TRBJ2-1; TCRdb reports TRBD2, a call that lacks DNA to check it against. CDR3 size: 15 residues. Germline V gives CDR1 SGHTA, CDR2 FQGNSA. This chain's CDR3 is CASSLAGTSNNEQFF. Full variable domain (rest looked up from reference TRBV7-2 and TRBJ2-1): GAGVSQSPSNKVTEKGKDVELRCDPISGHTALYWYRQSLGQGLEFLIYFQGNSAPDKSGLPSDRFSAERTGGSVSTLTIQRTQQEDSAVYLCASSLAGTSNNEQFFGPGTRLTVL.

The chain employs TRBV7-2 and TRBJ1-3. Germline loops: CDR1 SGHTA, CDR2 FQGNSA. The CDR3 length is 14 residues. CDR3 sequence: CASSLGVTGNTIYF. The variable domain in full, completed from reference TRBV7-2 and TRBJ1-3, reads GAGVSQSPSNKVTEKGKDVELRCDPISGHTALYWYRQSLGQGLEFLIYFQGNSAPDKSGLPSDRFSAERTGGSVSTLTIQRTQQEDSAVYLCASSLGVTGNTIYFGEGSWLTVV.

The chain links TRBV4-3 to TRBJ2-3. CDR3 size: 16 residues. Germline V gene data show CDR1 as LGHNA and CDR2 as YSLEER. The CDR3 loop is CASSQDIILSTDTQYF.

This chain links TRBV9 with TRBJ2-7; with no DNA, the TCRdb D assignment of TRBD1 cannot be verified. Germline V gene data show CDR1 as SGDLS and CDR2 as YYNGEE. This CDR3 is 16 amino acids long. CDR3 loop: CASSPHTGGLSYEQYF.